The next 23 T cell receptor beta chains were all read from a single sample in a study of cytomegalovirus exposure and HLA in healthy donors. This PCR relied on a set of 60 Vbeta primers and 13 Jbeta primers. Some clones are missing from TCRdb's copy, which holds only in-frame ones; the method was immunoSEQ multiplex PCR. The table includes roughly 110,000 clones, about three quarters detected once. Sequenced: PBMCs. Receptors originate from a woman aged 45 to 65 in good health and CMV-seropositive.

The chain joins TRBV5-1 to TRBJ2-2, with 11 positions matching TRBD1. Germline CDR1 is SGHRS and CDR2 is YFSETQ. Trimming removed 6 bases from V and 5 bases from J; junction bases left unmatched: 12. This CDR3 is built from 17 residues. Written as DNA, the CDR3 is TGCGCCAGCAACTTAACTCCCGGGACAGGGGGAACCGGGGAGCTGTTTTTT. This translates into CASNLTPGTGGTGELFF.

This clone showed up just a few times. This chain connects TRBV2 to TRBJ1-1, with a weak D call TRBD1 (5 bases). This CDR3 is 14 amino acids long. V was clipped by 6 bases and J by 0 bases, with 11 bases between them. CDR1 is SNHLY, CDR2 FYNNEI, per germline. The CDR3, as DNA: TGTGCCAGCAGACCGACAGAGTTGAACACTGAAGCTTTCTTT. Protein: CASRPTELNTEAFF.

The rearrangement links TRBV5-1 to TRBJ2-7; 8 bases are a match to TRBD1. CDR3 length equals 18 residues. Unmatched junction bases numbered 12, after V lost 0 bases and J lost 1 base. The germline gives CDR1 SGHRS, CDR2 YFSETQ. CDR3: CASSLGGQASPGSYEQYF. In DNA, the CDR3 is TGCGCCAGCAGCTTGGGGGGACAGGCCTCCCCCGGTTCCTACGAGCAGTACTTC.

The V call is TRBV7-3, the J call TRBJ2-5; 8 nucleotides align to TRBD1. V dropped 0 bases and J dropped 7; count of bases not matched to a gene: 10. This CDR3 region has 16 residues. The germline V gene has CDR1 SGHTA and CDR2 FQGTGA. CDR3 loop: CASSLTGDRSGGTQYF. CDR3 DNA sequence: TGTGCCAGCAGCTTAACGGGGGACAGGTCCGGGGGGACCCAGTACTTC.

This clone was observed a single time. This chain links TRBV28 with TRBJ1-2, with a weak D call TRBD1 (6 bases). Deletions cut 5 bases from V and 4 bases from J, with 17 bases between. This CDR3 is 15 amino acids long. Germline CDR1 is MDHEN and CDR2 is SYDVKM. CDR3 DNA sequence: TGTGCCAGCAGTCTTAGGGTTGTGGACAGCTATGGCTACACCTTC. It codes for CASSLRVVDSYGYTF.

V usage is TRBV5-1 and J usage is TRBJ1-6, with TRBD1 as a possible D gene (6 bases). The CDR3 totals 16 residues. The ends were cut back, 4 bases at V and 0 bases at J, with 11 bases in the middle. Germline CDR1 reads SGHRS; CDR2 reads YFSETQ. CDR3 DNA sequence: TGCGCCAGCAGCCAAACAGGGAGCTCCTATAATTCACCCCTCCACTTT. As protein: CASSQTGSSYNSPLHF.

The genes are TRBV28 and TRBJ1-1; D not certain. V was shortened by 8 bases and J by 1 base, with 11 bases between the two germline ends. CDR3 length: 13 residues. The germline V gene has CDR1 MDHEN and CDR2 SYDVKM. CDR3 amino acids: CASDIVGNTEAFF. As DNA, the CDR3 is TGTGCCAGCGACATAGTAGGGAACACTGAAGCTTTCTTT.

This clone was found once. The J gene is TRBJ2-3, the V gene TRBV5-4, with 13 bases identical to TRBD2. After removal of 4 bases from V and 2 bases from J, the junction contained 4 bases not matched to a gene. CDR1 is SGHNT and CDR2 is YYREEE in the germline V gene (reference sequence). The CDR3 is made up of 16 amino acids. CDR3 sequence: CASSTGTSGNTDTQYF. The CDR3 nucleotides are TGTGCCAGCAGCACCGGGACTAGCGGGAACACAGATACGCAGTATTTT.

The rearrangement links TRBV18 to TRBJ2-3, with 13 bases identical to TRBD2. Trimming removed 6 bases from V and 0 bases from J; junction bases left unmatched: 6. In germline, CDR1 is KGHSH, CDR2 LQKENI. CDR3 length equals 17 residues. The CDR3 here is CASSPTSGGGSTDTQYF. In DNA form, the CDR3 reads TGTGCCAGCTCTCCCACTAGCGGGGGGGGAAGCACAGATACGCAGTATTTT.

This clone showed up just a few times. A junction end diverges from the germline sequence, so it may reflect a read error. The V and J genes are TRBV7-9 and TRBJ1-4; D is ambiguous. The V gene's germline CDR1 is SEHNR and CDR2 FQNEAQ (reference sequence). The CDR3 consists of 13 residues. CDR3 DNA sequence: TGTTCCAGCCAATTTGCGGCTGAGGAAAAACTGTTTTTT. This gives the protein CSSQFAAEEKLFF.

The J gene is TRBJ1-3, the V gene TRBV7-9; the D gene is possibly TRBD1 (6 bases). The germline CDR1 and CDR2 sequences are SEHNR and FQNEAQ (reference sequence). CDR3 length: 19 amino acids. V was shortened by 3 bases and J by 0 bases, with 21 bases between the two germline ends. CDR3 DNA sequence: TGTGCCAGCAGCTTTCGCAGGGGTTCCTCCAAGAGCTCTGGAAACACCATATATTTT. It specifies CASSFRRGSSKSSGNTIYF.

The genes are TRBV19 and TRBJ1-2; the match to TRBD1 covers 9 bases. Losses at the gene ends were 5 bases for V and 3 bases for J; bases not matched to a gene: 4. CDR1 and CDR2 from the germline V gene are LNHDA and SQIVND (reference sequence). The CDR3 runs 14 residues. Here the CDR3 reads CASSSRQGDYGYTF. CDR3 nucleotides: TGTGCCAGTAGTTCAAGACAGGGGGACTATGGCTACACCTTC.

J is TRBJ2-1 and V is TRBV9, with 9 bases identical to TRBD2. CDR3 size: 16 residues. Germline values: CDR1 SGDLS, CDR2 YYNGEE. The J segment lost 0 bases and the V segment lost 0 bases, leaving 1 base of the junction unmatched. Here the CDR3 reads CASSVGGGASYNEQFF. The CDR3 DNA sequence: TGTGCCAGCAGCGTAGGCGGGGGGGCCTCCTACAATGAGCAGTTCTTC.

The rearrangement joins TRBV9 to TRBJ2-7; tentative D call: TRBD1 (6 bases). The germline V and J ends were trimmed by 0 bases and 3 bases, with 10 bases remaining between them. The germline V gene encodes CDR1 SGDLS and CDR2 YYNGEE. CDR3 length: 14 residues. In nucleotides, the CDR3 is TGTGCCAGCAGCGTAGATCCAGGGGACTACGAGCAGTACTTC. It is translated as CASSVDPGDYEQYF.

A note on this clone: Mismatch with germline at one junction end may stem from a read error. This chain uses TRBV30 with TRBJ2-4, with D possibly matching TRBD2 (6 bases). The CDR3 sequence is 12 residues long. Germline V gene data show CDR1 as GTSNPN and CDR2 as SVGIG (reference sequence). CDR3 DNA sequence: TGCCCGCCAGGGAGGGCCAAAAACATTCAGTACTTC. It is translated as CPPGRAKNIQYF.

This rearrangement joins TRBV11-2 to TRBJ1-6; TRBD1 might be the D (6 bases). This CDR3 region has 15 residues. From germline, CDR1 is SGHAT and CDR2 FQNNGV. The germline V and J ends were trimmed by 4 bases and 6 bases, with 13 bases remaining between them. The CDR3 nucleotides read TGTGCCAGCAGCTCGAAACAGGGCCCTAATTCACCCCTCCACTTT. Translation gives CASSSKQGPNSPLHF.

The chain employs TRBV7-2 and TRBJ1-1; tentatively, D is TRBD1 (5 bases). The V gene's germline CDR1 is SGHTA and CDR2 FQGNSA. The CDR3 covers 14 residues. V lost 2 bases to trimming and J lost 5 bases, with 12 bases between them. The CDR3 here is CASSLLPGQTEAFF. As DNA, the CDR3 is TGTGCCAGCAGCTTACTCCCAGGGCAGACTGAAGCTTTCTTT.

The chain couples TRBV28 to TRBJ1-1; possible D gene TRBD1, 5 bases. V lost 7 bases to trimming and J lost 5 bases, with 11 bases between them. This CDR3 comprises 12 residues. The V gene's germline CDR1 is MDHEN and CDR2 SYDVKM. The chain's CDR3 is CASIDSRTEAFF. The CDR3 DNA reads TGTGCCAGCATAGACAGCAGAACTGAAGCTTTCTTT.

The chain combines TRBV5-6 with TRBJ1-1; a possible D gene is TRBD1 (6 bases). This CDR3 spans 17 amino acids. V was pared by 3 bases and J by 4 bases, with 22 bases between. Germline V gives CDR1 SGHDT, CDR2 YYEEEE. The CDR3 region is CASSSGVVLGFGTEAFF. CDR3 coding DNA: TGTGCCAGCAGCTCAGGGGTTGTTTTGGGATTTGGCACTGAAGCTTTCTTT. The full variable domain, its missing parts supplied by reference TRBV5-6 and TRBJ1-1, is DAGVTQSPTHLIKTRGQQVTLRCSPKSGHDTVSWYQQALGQGPQFIFQYYEEEERQRGNFPDRFSGHQFPNYSSELNVNALLLGDSALYLCASSSGVVLGFGTEAFFGQGTRLTVV.

CDR3 nucleotides: TGTGCCTGGAGCAGGGGGCTAGGGAGCAATCAGCCCCAGCATTTT. It specifies CAWSRGLGSNQPQHF. The V gene is TRBV30, the J gene TRBJ1-5; 8 bases fit TRBD1. The CDR3 is made up of 15 amino acids. The germline CDR1 and CDR2 sequences are GTSNPN and SVGIG (reference sequence). V shed 3 bases, J shed 1 base, and the junction held 5 bases outside the gene matches.

V usage is TRBV18 and J usage is TRBJ1-2, with TRBD1 matching over 11 bases. Germline trimming cut 3 bases from V and 1 base from J; bases unmatched to any gene: 13. CDR1 and CDR2 from the germline V gene are KGHSH and LQKENI. The CDR3 is 19 amino acids. CDR3 residues: CASSPIRLGTGGINYGYTF. CDR3 coding DNA: TGTGCCAGCTCACCGATACGACTGGGGACAGGGGGGATTAACTATGGCTACACCTTC.

The chain recombines TRBV5-6 with TRBJ1-2; tentatively, D is TRBD1 (6 bases). Trimming pared 4 bases from V and 5 bases from J, leaving 9 bases between. The CDR3 loop spans 12 amino acids. Germline V gene data show CDR1 as SGHDT and CDR2 as YYEEEE. The DNA for the CDR3 is TGTGCCAGCAGCACCGGACAGTATGGCTACACCTTC. Encoded protein: CASSTGQYGYTF.

The chain links TRBV7-9 to TRBJ1-1; 10 bases match TRBD1. V dropped 4 bases and J dropped 1; count of bases not matched to a gene: 3. CDR3 length: 15 amino acids. CDR1 SEHNR and CDR2 FQNEAQ come from the germline V gene (reference sequence). The CDR3, as DNA: TGTGCCAGCAGCTCGACAGGGGGCGCGAACACTGAAGCTTTCTTT. The encoded protein is CASSSTGGANTEAFF. The full variable domain, rest sourced from reference TRBV7-9 and TRBJ1-1, is DTGVSQNPRHKITKRGQNVTFRCDPISEHNRLYWYRQTLGQGPEFLTYFQNEAQLEKSRLLSDRFSAERPKGSFSTLEIQRTEQGDSAMYLCASSSTGGANTEAFFGQGTRLTVV.